The rows below give T cell receptor beta chains drawn from one sample of a study of T-cell reconstitution after alpha-beta-depleted transplantation in children. TCRdb fed the PCR reads into MiXCR, producing one record per CDR3 protein. The sample shows fewer than 120,000 distinct CDR3 sequences, 10% of them seen only once. The starting material was PBMCs from the stem cell graft donor, obtained from the stem cell graft. The receptor set was obtained from a human donor who donated a stem cell graft to a child with acute lymphoblastic leukemia. The CDR3 runs from the conserved cysteine through the conserved F or W. D genes are given only for firm matches. Size tells how often a clone was seen (once, few, many) or the class of an expanded clone, and some rows leave it out.

v_gene: TRBV4-3; j_gene: TRBJ1-1; d_gene: NA; abundance: many; CDR3nt: TGCGCCAGCAGCCAAACTAGGAGACCCAACACTGAAGCTTTCTTT; CDR3aa: CASSQTRRPNTEAFF
v_gene: TRBV6-5; j_gene: TRBJ1-4; d_gene: NA; abundance: many; CDR3nt: TGTGCCAGCAGTTACTCGAGCCAGGCGGATGAAAAACTGTTTTTT; CDR3aa: CASSYSSQADEKLFF
v_gene: TRBV20-1; j_gene: TRBJ1-1; d_gene: TRBD1; abundance: many; CDR3nt: TGCAGTGCGGGGGACAGATACAACACTGAAGCTTTCTTT; CDR3aa: CSAGDRYNTEAFF
v_gene: TRBV5-6; j_gene: TRBJ2-5; d_gene: TRBD2; abundance: many; CDR3nt: TGTGCCAGCAGCCGGACTAGCGGGAGGAAGACCCAGTACTTC; CDR3aa: CASSRTSGRKTQYF
v_gene: TRBV7-6; j_gene: TRBJ2-3; d_gene: NA; abundance: many; CDR3nt: TGTGCCAGCAGCTTAACTCCCCTTGGGGGAACAGATACGCAGTATTTT; CDR3aa: CASSLTPLGGTDTQYF
v_gene: TRBV7-6; j_gene: TRBJ1-5; d_gene: NA; abundance: many; CDR3nt: TGTGCCACCTCCCCGGGTTCGAGCAATCAGCCCCAGCATTTT; CDR3aa: CATSPGSSNQPQHF
v_gene: TRBV7-6; j_gene: TRBJ2-5; d_gene: TRBD1; abundance: NA; CDR3nt: TGTGCCAGCAGCTTAGCGCCGAGACAGGGCGAGACCCAGTACTTC; CDR3aa: CASSLAPRQGETQYF
v_gene: TRBV29-1; j_gene: TRBJ2-5; d_gene: TRBD1; abundance: many; CDR3nt: TGCAGCGTTAGGACAGGGGCAGAGACCCAGTACTTC; CDR3aa: CSVRTGAETQYF
v_gene: TRBV7-2; j_gene: TRBJ2-4; d_gene: NA; abundance: few; CDR3nt: TGTGCCAGCAGCTTAGCTGGATGGGGGGACATTCAGTACTTC; CDR3aa: CASSLAGWGDIQYF
v_gene: TRBV7-2; j_gene: TRBJ2-7; d_gene: TRBD2; abundance: many; CDR3nt: TGTGCCAGCAGCTTAAACGGGGCTAGCGGAAGCTCCTACGAGCAGTACTTC; CDR3aa: CASSLNGASGSSYEQYF
v_gene: TRBV20-1; j_gene: TRBJ1-5; d_gene: TRBD1; abundance: many; CDR3nt: TGCAGTGCGCCCACAGGGGGAAATCAGCCCCAGCATTTT; CDR3aa: CSAPTGGNQPQHF
v_gene: TRBV7-9; j_gene: TRBJ1-1; d_gene: TRBD1; abundance: many; CDR3nt: TGTGCCAGCAGCTTAGGAGGGGGCGGCGACACTGAAGCTTTCTTT; CDR3aa: CASSLGGGGDTEAFF
v_gene: TRBV27; j_gene: TRBJ2-3; d_gene: NA; abundance: many; CDR3nt: TGTGCCAGCAGTCCAAGAGCAGGGGTAAGGACAGATACGCAGTATTTT; CDR3aa: CASSPRAGVRTDTQYF
v_gene: TRBV18; j_gene: TRBJ1-1; d_gene: NA; abundance: many; CDR3nt: TGTGCCAGCTCACCAGAGGGTAATGCTGAAGCTTTCTTT; CDR3aa: CASSPEGNAEAFF
v_gene: TRBV5-6; j_gene: TRBJ2-7; d_gene: NA; abundance: many; CDR3nt: TGTGCCAGCAGCCGCCCCGGGACAACCCTCGAGCAGTACTTC; CDR3aa: CASSRPGTTLEQYF
v_gene: TRBV4-2; j_gene: TRBJ2-2; d_gene: NA; abundance: many; CDR3nt: TGTGCCAGCAGCCACAGGGTTTGGGCCGGGGAGCTGTTTTTT; CDR3aa: CASSHRVWAGELFF
v_gene: TRBV20-1; j_gene: TRBJ2-7; d_gene: TRBD1; abundance: few; CDR3nt: TGCTGTGCTAGAGATCGACGGGACAGACTGGGCTACGAGCAGTACTTC; CDR3aa: CCARDRRDRLGYEQYF
v_gene: TRBV29-1; j_gene: TRBJ2-7; d_gene: NA; abundance: many; CDR3nt: TGCAGCGTTGCCTCGGACTTACTCTACGAGCAGTACTTC; CDR3aa: CSVASDLLYEQYF
v_gene: TRBV20-1; j_gene: TRBJ2-7; d_gene: NA; abundance: many; CDR3nt: TGCAGCACCCGGGGGTACAACTCCTACGAGCAGTACTTC; CDR3aa: CSTRGYNSYEQYF
v_gene: TRBV19; j_gene: TRBJ1-5; d_gene: NA; abundance: NA; CDR3nt: TGTGCCAGTAGTACATACTCAGGGAATCAGCCCCAGCATTTT; CDR3aa: CASSTYSGNQPQHF
v_gene: TRBV7-2; j_gene: TRBJ2-3; d_gene: NA; abundance: many; CDR3nt: TGTGCCAGCAGCCGAGGGAAGGGTACGCAGTATTTT; CDR3aa: CASSRGKGTQYF
v_gene: TRBV11-2; j_gene: TRBJ2-2; d_gene: NA; abundance: NA; CDR3nt: TGTGCCAGCACCATTCTTCCGCGACTCCCATACGGGGGATACGGGGAGCTGTTTTTT; CDR3aa: CASTILPRLPYGGYGELFF
v_gene: TRBV12-3/TRBV12-4; j_gene: TRBJ1-5; d_gene: NA; abundance: many; CDR3nt: TGTGCCAGCAGTTTTATGGGTGACAATCAGCCCCAGCATTTT; CDR3aa: CASSFMGDNQPQHF
v_gene: TRBV13; j_gene: TRBJ2-3; d_gene: TRBD2; abundance: many; CDR3nt: TGTGCCAGCAGCTTAGGTAGGACTAGCGGGAGACGGCTCGGCACAGATACGCAGTATTTT; CDR3aa: CASSLGRTSGRRLGTDTQYF
v_gene: TRBV6-5; j_gene: TRBJ1-1; d_gene: NA; abundance: NA; CDR3nt: TGTGCCAGCAGTTCCCGCGGTGAAGCTTTCTTT; CDR3aa: CASSSRGEAFF
v_gene: TRBV12-3/TRBV12-4; j_gene: TRBJ2-7; d_gene: NA; abundance: many; CDR3nt: TGTGCCAGCAGTTTCGGCAGGGCGTATTACTACGAGCAGTACTTC; CDR3aa: CASSFGRAYYYEQYF
v_gene: TRBV6-5; j_gene: TRBJ2-1; d_gene: TRBD2; abundance: many; CDR3nt: TGTGCCAGCACCCCCTCCAGACTAGCGGGAGTGGATGAGCAGTTCTTC; CDR3aa: CASTPSRLAGVDEQFF
v_gene: TRBV10-3; j_gene: TRBJ2-1; d_gene: NA; abundance: NA; CDR3nt: TGTGCCATCAGTGAGAGAGGACCTCCTACCGATGAGCAGTTCTTC; CDR3aa: CAISERGPPTDEQFF
v_gene: TRBV20-1; j_gene: TRBJ2-6; d_gene: NA; abundance: many; CDR3nt: TGCAGTGCTCATGGTAGGGACACAGGTCGTAGTGGGGCCAACGTCCTGACTTTC; CDR3aa: CSAHGRDTGRSGANVLTF
v_gene: TRBV10-3; j_gene: TRBJ2-3; d_gene: TRBD1; abundance: many; CDR3nt: TGTGCCATCAGTGAAGGACAGGGACGGGATACGCAGTATTTT; CDR3aa: CAISEGQGRDTQYF
v_gene: TRBV12-3/TRBV12-4; j_gene: TRBJ1-1; d_gene: TRBD1; abundance: many; CDR3nt: TGTGCCAGCAGTTTATGGACAGGGGGGCATACTGAAGCTTTCTTT; CDR3aa: CASSLWTGGHTEAFF
v_gene: TRBV6-2/TRBV6-3; j_gene: TRBJ2-4; d_gene: TRBD2; abundance: many; CDR3nt: TGTGCCAGCAGAGCCCGGGGGGTTGAAAACATTCAGTACTTC; CDR3aa: CASRARGVENIQYF
v_gene: TRBV12-3/TRBV12-4; j_gene: TRBJ2-1; d_gene: TRBD2; abundance: many; CDR3nt: TGTGCCAGCAGTTTGAATAGCGGGGGGGCCAATGAGCAGTTCTTC; CDR3aa: CASSLNSGGANEQFF
v_gene: TRBV3-1; j_gene: TRBJ2-3; d_gene: NA; abundance: many; CDR3nt: TGTGCCAGCAGCCAAGGGGCACACCGGAATACAGATACGCAGTATTTT; CDR3aa: CASSQGAHRNTDTQYF
v_gene: TRBV6-1; j_gene: TRBJ2-7; d_gene: NA; abundance: many; CDR3nt: TGTGCCAGCAGAGCAGGGGATCCGACCGAGCAGTACTTC; CDR3aa: CASRAGDPTEQYF
v_gene: TRBV5-1; j_gene: TRBJ1-2; d_gene: NA; abundance: many; CDR3nt: TGCGCCAGCAGCTTGGAGGGGTTGGATGGCTACACCTTC; CDR3aa: CASSLEGLDGYTF
v_gene: TRBV7-2; j_gene: TRBJ1-1; d_gene: NA; abundance: many; CDR3nt: TGTGCCAGCAGCTTAATTCTTGCTGAAGCTTTCTTT; CDR3aa: CASSLILAEAFF
v_gene: TRBV20-1; j_gene: TRBJ2-1; d_gene: NA; abundance: many; CDR3nt: TGCAGTGCTAGGGACTACCAACATATAAAGCAGTTCTTC; CDR3aa: CSARDYQHIKQFF
v_gene: TRBV10-3; j_gene: TRBJ2-7; d_gene: NA; abundance: many; CDR3nt: TGTGCCATCACCCCCGTCGAGGGAATCGAGCAGTACTTC; CDR3aa: CAITPVEGIEQYF
v_gene: TRBV2; j_gene: TRBJ1-4; d_gene: NA; abundance: NA; CDR3nt: TGTGCCAGCAGGCAGGAAACAACTAATGAAAAACTGTTTTTT; CDR3aa: CASRQETTNEKLFF
v_gene: TRBV5-5; j_gene: TRBJ2-3; d_gene: NA; abundance: many; CDR3nt: TGTGCCAGCAGCTGGAGTAGGACAGATACGCAGTATTTT; CDR3aa: CASSWSRTDTQYF
v_gene: TRBV20-1; j_gene: TRBJ1-5; d_gene: TRBD1; abundance: many; CDR3nt: TGCAGTGCTGGAGACAGGGAACAGCCCCAGCATTTT; CDR3aa: CSAGDREQPQHF
v_gene: TRBV12-5; j_gene: TRBJ2-1; d_gene: NA; abundance: many; CDR3nt: TGTGCTAGTGGTTTGGTACAGGGCGGGGTCTATCAGTTCTTC; CDR3aa: CASGLVQGGVYQFF
v_gene: TRBV29-1; j_gene: TRBJ2-5; d_gene: NA; abundance: few; CDR3nt: TGCAGCGTTTGGCAGACACAAGAGACCCAGTACTTC; CDR3aa: CSVWQTQETQYF
v_gene: TRBV19; j_gene: TRBJ2-3; d_gene: TRBD2; abundance: NA; CDR3nt: TGTGCCAGTAGACTTACTAGCGGGAGCACAGATACGCAGTATTTT; CDR3aa: CASRLTSGSTDTQYF
v_gene: TRBV5-1; j_gene: TRBJ2-5; d_gene: NA; abundance: many; CDR3nt: TGCGCCAGCACCCCAGTTGTTCCTACAAAGGAGACCCAGTACTTC; CDR3aa: CASTPVVPTKETQYF
v_gene: TRBV7-3; j_gene: TRBJ2-5; d_gene: NA; abundance: NA; CDR3nt: TGTGCCAGCAGCTTAAGCAACCAAGAGACCCAGTACTTC; CDR3aa: CASSLSNQETQYF
v_gene: TRBV21-1; j_gene: TRBJ2-3; d_gene: NA; abundance: many; CDR3nt: TGTGCCAGCAGCAAAAACAACAGGGTGGACACAGATACGCAGTATTTT; CDR3aa: CASSKNNRVDTDTQYF
v_gene: TRBV5-1; j_gene: TRBJ2-1; d_gene: NA; abundance: many; CDR3nt: TGCGCCAGCAGCTTGGACAGGGGGAGGGACAATGAGCAGTTCTTC; CDR3aa: CASSLDRGRDNEQFF
v_gene: TRBV7-9; j_gene: TRBJ2-7; d_gene: NA; abundance: few; CDR3nt: TGTGCCAGCAGCGGCAGGAGTCACCGCCTCTACGAGCAGTACTTC; CDR3aa: CASSGRSHRLYEQYF
v_gene: TRBV20-1; j_gene: TRBJ2-3; d_gene: TRBD2; abundance: many; CDR3nt: TGCAGTGCTAGTTTTTCGGGGGGGGGTACAGATACGCAGTATTTT; CDR3aa: CSASFSGGGTDTQYF
v_gene: TRBV12-3/TRBV12-4; j_gene: TRBJ2-1; d_gene: NA; abundance: many; CDR3nt: TGTGCCAGCAGCCGGACTATCTACAATGAGCAGTTCTTC; CDR3aa: CASSRTIYNEQFF
v_gene: TRBV11-2; j_gene: TRBJ1-4; d_gene: NA; abundance: many; CDR3nt: TGTGCCAGCGCGGGGGGGGAGAATGAAAAACTGTTTTTT; CDR3aa: CASAGGENEKLFF
v_gene: TRBV29-1; j_gene: TRBJ2-2; d_gene: NA; abundance: many; CDR3nt: TGCAGCGTTGAATCGTGGATGAACACCGGGGAGCTGTTTTTT; CDR3aa: CSVESWMNTGELFF